The present T cell receptor beta chain was sequenced within a study of blood T cell repertoires in COVID-19. In the source study's methods: Nucleated cell counts were estimated from reference gene primer amplification. TCRdb's table, derived via immunoSEQ multiplex PCR, lists solely in-frame clones and lacks some. V, J and clone size are those of that table, while D and trimming were read from the DNA. The profile shows about 68,000 clones, almost 85% of them singletons. The CDR3 spans 14 residues. Trimming took 3 bases from V and 4 from J; bases not matched to a gene: 4. Germline CDR1 and CDR2: SGHAT and FQNNGV. This clone came up once.

The TCR comes from a man aged 50-60 years with acute or convalescent COVID-19. The chain links TRBV11-2 to TRBJ2-7, with 9 bases matching TRBD2. The source material was peripheral blood. CDR3 DNA sequence: TGTGCCAGCAGCTTCAGCGGGGGGTCATACGAGCAGTACTTC. Protein: CASSFSGGSYEQYF. Filled out from reference TRBV11-2 and TRBJ2-7, the complete variable domain reads EAGVAQSPRYKIIEKRQSVAFWCNPISGHATLYWYQQILGQGPKLLIQFQNNGVVDDSQLPKDRFSAERLKGVDSTLKIQPAKLEDSAVYLCASSFSGGSYEQYFGPGTRLTVT.